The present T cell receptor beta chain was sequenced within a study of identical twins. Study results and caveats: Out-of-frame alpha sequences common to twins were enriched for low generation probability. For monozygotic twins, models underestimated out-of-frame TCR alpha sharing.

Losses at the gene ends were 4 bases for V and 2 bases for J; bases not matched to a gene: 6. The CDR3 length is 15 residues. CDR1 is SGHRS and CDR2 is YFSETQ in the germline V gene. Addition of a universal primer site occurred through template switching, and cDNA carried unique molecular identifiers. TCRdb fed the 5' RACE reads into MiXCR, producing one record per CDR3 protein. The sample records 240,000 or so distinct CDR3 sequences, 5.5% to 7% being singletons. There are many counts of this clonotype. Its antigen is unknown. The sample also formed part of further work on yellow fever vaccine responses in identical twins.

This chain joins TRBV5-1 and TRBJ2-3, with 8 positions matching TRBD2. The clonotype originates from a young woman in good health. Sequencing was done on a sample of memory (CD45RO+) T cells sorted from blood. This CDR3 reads CASSPGGVYTDTQYF. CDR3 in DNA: TGCGCCAGCAGCCCGGGGGGGGTCTACACAGATACGCAGTATTTT.